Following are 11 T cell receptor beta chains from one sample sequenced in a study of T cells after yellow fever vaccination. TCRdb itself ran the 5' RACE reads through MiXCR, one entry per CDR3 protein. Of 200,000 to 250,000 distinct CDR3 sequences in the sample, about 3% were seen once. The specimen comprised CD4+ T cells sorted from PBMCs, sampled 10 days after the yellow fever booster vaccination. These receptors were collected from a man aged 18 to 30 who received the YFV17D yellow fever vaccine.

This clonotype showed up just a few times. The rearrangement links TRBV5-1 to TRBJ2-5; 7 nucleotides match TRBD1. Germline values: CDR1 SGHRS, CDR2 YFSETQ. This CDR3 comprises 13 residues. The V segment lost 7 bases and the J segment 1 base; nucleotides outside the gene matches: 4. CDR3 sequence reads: CASGWDSQETQYF. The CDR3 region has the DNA TGCGCCAGCGGTTGGGACAGCCAAGAGACCCAGTACTTC.

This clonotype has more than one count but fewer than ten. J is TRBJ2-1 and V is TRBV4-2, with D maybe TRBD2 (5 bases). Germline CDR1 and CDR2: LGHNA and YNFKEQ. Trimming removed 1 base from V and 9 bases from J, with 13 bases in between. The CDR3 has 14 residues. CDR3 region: CASSQVGGLGEQFF. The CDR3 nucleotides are TGTGCCAGCAGCCAAGTTGGCGGGTTGGGTGAGCAGTTCTTC.

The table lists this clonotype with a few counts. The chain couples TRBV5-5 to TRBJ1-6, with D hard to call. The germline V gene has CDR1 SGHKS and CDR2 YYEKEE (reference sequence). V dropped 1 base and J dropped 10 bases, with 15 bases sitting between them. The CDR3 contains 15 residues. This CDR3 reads CASSLKADLGSPLHF. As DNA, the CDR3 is TGTGCCAGCAGCTTGAAGGCCGATTTGGGCTCACCCCTCCACTTT.

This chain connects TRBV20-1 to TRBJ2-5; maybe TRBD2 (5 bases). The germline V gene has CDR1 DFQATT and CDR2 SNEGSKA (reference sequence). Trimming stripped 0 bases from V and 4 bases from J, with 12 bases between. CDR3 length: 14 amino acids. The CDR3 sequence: CSAREPGKGETQYF. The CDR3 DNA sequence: TGCAGTGCTAGAGAGCCGGGAAAGGGAGAGACCCAGTACTTC.

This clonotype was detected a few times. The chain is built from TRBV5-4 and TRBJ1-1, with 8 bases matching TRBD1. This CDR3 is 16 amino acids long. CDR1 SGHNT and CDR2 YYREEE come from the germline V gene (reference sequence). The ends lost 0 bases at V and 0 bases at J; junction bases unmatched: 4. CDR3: CASSLGRGQVNTEAFF. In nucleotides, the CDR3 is TGTGCCAGCAGCTTGGGACGGGGACAGGTGAACACTGAAGCTTTCTTT.

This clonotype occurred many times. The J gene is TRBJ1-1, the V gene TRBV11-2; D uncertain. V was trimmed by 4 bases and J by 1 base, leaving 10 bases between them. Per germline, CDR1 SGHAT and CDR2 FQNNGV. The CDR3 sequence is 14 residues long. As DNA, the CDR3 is TGTGCCAGCAGCTCCTTAGGGCAGAACACTGAAGCTTTCTTT. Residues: CASSSLGQNTEAFF.

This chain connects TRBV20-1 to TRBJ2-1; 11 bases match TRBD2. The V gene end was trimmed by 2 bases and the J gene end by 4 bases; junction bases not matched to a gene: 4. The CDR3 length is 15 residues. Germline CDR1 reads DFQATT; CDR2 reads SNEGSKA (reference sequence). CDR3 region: CSARSTSGKYNEQFF. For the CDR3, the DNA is TGCAGTGCTAGATCGACTAGCGGGAAGTACAATGAGCAGTTCTTC.

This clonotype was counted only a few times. The chain's CDR3 is CASSFDTGTDTQYF. The CDR3 nucleotides are TGTGCCAGCAGCTTCGATACAGGGACAGATACGCAGTATTTT. The chain employs TRBV5-4 and TRBJ2-3; tentatively, D is TRBD1 (6 bases). The germline CDR1 and CDR2 sequences are SGHNT and YYREEE (reference sequence). V was shortened by 2 bases and J by 3 bases, with 10 bases between the two germline ends. CDR3 size: 14 residues.

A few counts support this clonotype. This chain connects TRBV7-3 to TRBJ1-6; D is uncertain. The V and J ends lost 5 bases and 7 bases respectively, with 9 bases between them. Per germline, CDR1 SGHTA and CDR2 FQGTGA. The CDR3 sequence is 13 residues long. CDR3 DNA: TGTGCCAGCAGCAAGGAGCGAAATTCACCCCTCCACTTT. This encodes CASSKERNSPLHF.

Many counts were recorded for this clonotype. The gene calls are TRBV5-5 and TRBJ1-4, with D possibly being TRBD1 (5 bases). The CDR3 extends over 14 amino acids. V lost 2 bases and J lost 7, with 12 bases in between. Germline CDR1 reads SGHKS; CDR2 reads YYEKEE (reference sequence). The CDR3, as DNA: TGTGCCAGCAGCTTCGGGAAGGGGTTTGAAAAACTGTTTTTT. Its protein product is CASSFGKGFEKLFF.

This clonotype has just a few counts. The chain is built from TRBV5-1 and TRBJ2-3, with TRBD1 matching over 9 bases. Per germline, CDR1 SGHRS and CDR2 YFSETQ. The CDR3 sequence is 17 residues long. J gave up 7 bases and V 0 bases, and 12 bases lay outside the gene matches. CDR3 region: CASSLVSGDRGTNTQYF. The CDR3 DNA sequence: TGCGCCAGCAGCTTGGTGTCTGGAGACAGGGGGACAAATACGCAGTATTTT.